This entry is about one TCR beta chain. Its antigen is not identified. Produced via immunoSEQ multiplex PCR; TCRdb's table is partial and in-frame only. Of approximately 190,000 clones listed, more than 90% were seen once; the top ten hold roughly 4%. The data belong to a study of T cell responses to AZD1222 COVID-19 vaccine. V lost 2 bases and J lost 2, with 12 bases in between. CDR1 SGHRS and CDR2 YFSETQ come from the germline V gene. This CDR3 spans 15 amino acids. Overall study findings and caveats: Spike-specific TCR breadth and depth both grew after two AZD1222 doses. Nearly half of spike-specific TCRs reportedly go after variant regions that carry no mutations.

The chain employs TRBV5-1 and TRBJ2-3; tentative D call: TRBD2 (5 bases). The specimen comprised peripheral blood, sampled 28 days after the second dose of the MenACWY control vaccine. The source is an adult who received the MenACWY meningococcal vaccine as a control. The DNA of the CDR3 is TGCGCCAGCAGCTTTAACCTAGCTGCCACAGATACGCAGTATTTT. Protein sequence: CASSFNLAATDTQYF.